The 32 T cell receptor beta chains presented below share a single source sample, sequenced in a study of control samples from healthy donors and cancer patients. TCRdb keeps only in-frame clones here, not all; method: immunoSEQ multiplex PCR. The table shows 90,000 to 100,000 clones, with about 87% occurring only once. The sequencing sample was made of blood. These receptors all come from a woman in her 70s in good health.

The rearrangement joins TRBV6-2 or TRBV6-3 to TRBJ2-3; a weak D match, TRBD2 (5 bases). V gave up 6 bases and J gave up 4 bases, with 20 bases separating them. This CDR3 comprises 16 residues. Germline-derived CDR1 and CDR2 are MNHEY and SVGEGT. The CDR3 bases are TGTGCCAGCAGCCCTTGGGTGGCGCAGGAGGCAGATACGCAGTATTTT. This sequence encodes CASSPWVAQEADTQYF.

The genes are TRBV11-2 and TRBJ1-2; possible D gene TRBD1, 6 bases. V gave up 7 bases and J gave up 7 bases, with 16 bases separating them. Germline CDR1 reads SGHAT; CDR2 reads FQNNGV. This CDR3 contains 13 residues. Here the CDR3 reads CASKKLGASGYTF. CDR3 coding DNA: TGTGCCAGCAAGAAATTGGGGGCCTCTGGCTACACCTTC.

The chain has TRBV5-5 and TRBJ1-1; no reliable D call. Germline CDR1 reads SGHKS; CDR2 reads YYEKEE (reference sequence). Trimming cost V 3 bases and J 0 bases, with 12 bases left between them. The CDR3 consists of 15 residues. The CDR3 sequence is CASSSLGSLNTEAFF. The CDR3 DNA sequence: TGTGCCAGCAGCTCCCTCGGGAGTTTGAACACTGAAGCTTTCTTT.

CDR3 nucleotides: TGTGCCAGCAGGATGACGGCGGCTGTAGGAAACACCATATATTTT. It encodes CASRMTAAVGNTIYF. This chain links TRBV25-1 with TRBJ1-3; D gene unclear. V lost 6 bases to trimming and J lost 4 bases, with 16 bases between them. CDR3 size: 15 residues. Germline lookup yields CDR1 MGHDK and CDR2 SYGVNS. The variable domain in full, completed from reference TRBV25-1 and TRBJ1-3, reads EADIYQTPRYLVIGTGKKITLECSQTMGHDKMYWYQQDPGMELHLIHYSYGVNSTEKGDLSSESTVSRIRTEHFPLTLESARPSHTSQYLCASRMTAAVGNTIYFGEGSWLTVV.

This chain joins TRBV9 and TRBJ1-2, with D possibly matching TRBD1 (5 bases). CDR1 is SGDLS, CDR2 YYNGEE, per germline. The CDR3 contains 14 residues. Trimming took off 0 bases at V and 5 bases at J, with 11 bases between the two ends. Written as DNA, the CDR3 is TGTGCCAGCAGCGTAGAAGTAGGGGCATATGGCTACACCTTC. This translates into CASSVEVGAYGYTF.

The chain uses TRBV4-1 and TRBJ2-7; weak D call: TRBD2 (5 bases). Deletions cut 2 bases from V and 0 bases from J, with 8 bases between. Germline V gives CDR1 MGHRA, CDR2 YSYEKL. CDR3 length: 14 residues. The CDR3 is CASSQTRSSYEQYF. In DNA, the CDR3 is TGCGCCAGCAGCCAAACTAGAAGCTCCTACGAGCAGTACTTC.

The CDR3 sequence is CASSVSQGLMGPNTEAFF. As DNA, the CDR3 is TGTGCCAGCAGCGTTAGTCAGGGGCTAATGGGCCCGAACACTGAAGCTTTCTTT. This chain uses TRBV9 with TRBJ1-1; D possibly corresponds to TRBD1 (6 bases). V was cut by 2 bases and J by 1 base, with 21 bases left in between. The CDR3 is 18 residues long. Germline loops: CDR1 SGDLS, CDR2 YYNGEE.

The chain employs TRBV5-4 and TRBJ2-1; TRBD2 agrees at 11 bases. The CDR3 consists of 16 residues. Germline trimming cut 4 bases from V and 4 bases from J; bases unmatched to any gene: 7. CDR1 is SGHNT, CDR2 YYREEE, per germline (reference sequence). The CDR3 DNA reads as TGTGCCAGCAGCCCGGCGGGGACTAGCGGTTACAATGAGCAGTTCTTC. It codes for CASSPAGTSGYNEQFF.

The chain recombines TRBV7-9 with TRBJ1-1, with D unresolved. The CDR3 consists of 12 residues. Trimming took off 8 bases at V and 0 bases at J, with 7 bases between the two ends. Germline V gene lookup returns CDR1 SEHNR and CDR2 FQNEAQ (reference sequence). For the CDR3, the DNA is TGTGCCAGCCAGGACGTGAACACTGAAGCTTTCTTT. Translating it yields CASQDVNTEAFF.

This chain links TRBV5-1 with TRBJ1-3, with D perhaps matching TRBD1 (6 bases). The CDR3 runs 17 residues. V dropped 3 bases and J dropped 0 bases, with 16 bases sitting between them. Germline CDR1 SGHRS, CDR2 YFSETQ. CDR3 protein: CASSSTGQRSSGNTIYF. CDR3 DNA: TGCGCCAGCAGCTCCACAGGACAGCGTAGCTCTGGAAACACCATATATTTT.

This clone was seen only once. The chain has TRBV7-8 and TRBJ2-1, with 8 bases identical to TRBD1. V shed 0 bases, J shed 8 bases, and the junction held 18 bases outside the gene matches. Germline V CDR1 and CDR2: SGHVS, FQNEAQ. This CDR3 has 19 amino acids. This CDR3 is CASSLADPVGLGQGHEQFF. DNA for the CDR3: TGTGCCAGCAGCTTAGCCGACCCCGTAGGTTTAGGACAGGGCCATGAGCAGTTCTTC.

This chain links TRBV5-1 with TRBJ1-1; D is unclear. CDR1 and CDR2 (germline): SGHRS, YFSETQ. The CDR3 loop spans 13 amino acids. V was cut by 2 bases and J by 1 base, with 6 bases left in between. The CDR3 DNA follows: TGCGCCAGCAGCTTTAAAAGGAACACTGAAGCTTTCTTT. This translates into CASSFKRNTEAFF.

The rearrangement links TRBV13 to TRBJ1-5, with a possible D match to TRBD1 (5 bases). CDR3 length: 16 residues. V lost 0 bases, J lost 0 bases, and 9 bases lay in between. The germline gives CDR1 PRHDT, CDR2 FYEKMQ (reference sequence). This CDR3 is CASSLGRGYSNQPQHF. The CDR3 DNA is TGTGCCAGCAGCTTAGGGCGGGGGTATAGCAATCAGCCCCAGCATTTT.

The V call is TRBV7-2, the J call TRBJ1-6, with D possibly TRBD1 on 5 matching bases. The CDR3 contains 16 residues. Germline V gene lookup returns CDR1 SGHTA and CDR2 FQGNSA. Trimming left V 2 bases short and J 6 bases short, with 14 bases between. CDR3 sequence reads: CASSLREGRPNSPLHF. As DNA, the CDR3 is TGTGCCAGCAGCTTACGGGAGGGACGGCCTAATTCACCCCTCCACTTT.

This chain links TRBV28 with TRBJ1-2, with 8 positions matching TRBD1. V lost 3 bases and J lost 5; bases outside the gene matches: 8. This CDR3 has 15 residues. CDR1 is MDHEN and CDR2 is SYDVKM in the germline V gene. The CDR3 protein is CASSFSGQVTYGYTF. The DNA for the CDR3 is TGTGCCAGCAGTTTCTCGGGACAGGTAACTTATGGCTACACCTTC.

With respect to this clone: Other DNA variants within this sample encode the same CDR3. V and J are TRBV7-9 and TRBJ1-1; 8 bases line up with TRBD1. CDR1 SEHNR and CDR2 FQNEAQ come from the germline V gene (reference sequence). J was trimmed by 11 bases and V by 5 bases; bases with no gene match: 7. The CDR3 sequence is 12 residues long. Written as DNA, the CDR3 is TGTGCCAGCAGCCCCGGAAGACAGGGGGCTTTCTTT. As protein: CASSPGRQGAFF.

The V gene is TRBV11-2, the J gene TRBJ1-1; D is possibly TRBD1 (5 bases). In germline, CDR1 is SGHAT, CDR2 FQNNGV. The CDR3 spans 13 residues. V was trimmed by 6 bases and J by 5 bases, leaving 13 bases between them. As DNA, the CDR3 is TGTGCCAGCAGAGAACAAGCAGGGACTGAAGCTTTCTTT. Amino acids: CASREQAGTEAFF.

J is TRBJ2-7 and V is TRBV20-1; 14 bases agree with TRBD2. The trim removed 3 bases at V and 3 bases at J, leaving 16 bases unmatched. Germline V lookup: CDR1 DFQATT, CDR2 SNEGSKA (reference sequence). The length of the CDR3 is 19 residues. The CDR3 DNA follows: TGCAGTGCTAGTCCATACACCGGGACTAGCGGGGGTACCTTCTACGAGCAGTACTTC. It codes for CSASPYTGTSGGTFYEQYF.

The rearrangement uses TRBV20-1 and TRBJ1-5; D remains unclear. This CDR3 has 15 residues. The V and J ends lost 3 bases and 2 bases respectively, with 14 bases between them. Germline loops: CDR1 DFQATT, CDR2 SNEGSKA (reference sequence). The CDR3 DNA follows: TGCAGTGCTAGTACCAGAGAGACCGGCAATCAGCCCCAGCATTTT. Encoded protein: CSASTRETGNQPQHF.

The rearrangement joins TRBV9 to TRBJ1-1, with 7 bases that match TRBD1. Germline values: CDR1 SGDLS, CDR2 YYNGEE. Trimming cost V 4 bases and J 5 bases; bases outside gene matches: 11. CDR3 size: 15 residues. The CDR3 bases are TGTGCCAGCAGCACACAGGGGACAGCGGGAACTGAAGCTTTCTTT. Amino acids: CASSTQGTAGTEAFF.

This sequence joins TRBV7-2 and TRBJ1-1; TRBD1 matches 8 bases. The length of the CDR3 is 15 residues. With 6 bases clipped from V and 2 bases from J, the junction kept 8 bases outside the gene matches. Germline CDR1 and CDR2: SGHTA and FQGNSA. CDR3 sequence: CASSRDRLINTEAFF. Written as DNA, the CDR3 is TGTGCCAGCAGTCGGGACAGGCTAATAAACACTGAAGCTTTCTTT.

V usage is TRBV7-6 and J usage is TRBJ1-4, with D tentatively TRBD1 (5 bases). The CDR3 extends over 13 amino acids. Germline V gene data show CDR1 as SGHVS and CDR2 as FNYEAQ. Deletions cut 5 bases from V and 3 bases from J, with 7 bases between. CDR3 region: CASSRGPNEKLFF. The CDR3, as DNA: TGTGCCAGCAGCCGGGGACCTAATGAAAAACTGTTTTTT.

The chain recombines TRBV19 with TRBJ2-4, with 12 bases fitting TRBD2. The CDR3 has 19 amino acids. The V gene end was trimmed by 5 bases and the J gene end by 4 bases; junction bases not matched to a gene: 15. CDR1 is LNHDA, CDR2 SQIVND, per germline (reference sequence). CDR3 amino acids: CASSVQTSGRGVGKNIQYF. The CDR3 DNA reads as TGTGCCAGTAGTGTCCAGACTAGCGGGAGAGGAGTAGGTAAAAACATTCAGTACTTC.

This chain uses TRBV30 with TRBJ1-1, with 10 nucleotides matching TRBD1. The CDR3 sequence is 14 residues long. Germline-derived CDR1 and CDR2 are GTSNPN and SVGIG (reference sequence). V trimming: 1 base; J trimming: 2 bases; junction bases outside the gene matches: 1. The CDR3 loop reads CAWSGDRGNTEAFF. In DNA, the CDR3 is TGTGCCTGGAGTGGGGACAGGGGTAACACTGAAGCTTTCTTT. The full variable domain, its missing parts supplied by reference TRBV30 and TRBJ1-1, is SQTIHQWPATLVQPVGSPLSLECTVEGTSNPNLYWYRQAAGRGLQLLFYSVGIGQISSEVPQNLSASRPQDRQFILSSKKLLLSDSGFYLCAWSGDRGNTEAFFGQGTRLTVV.

The genes are TRBV6-6 and TRBJ1-4; 9 bases align to TRBD1. CDR1 MNHNY and CDR2 SVGAGI come from the germline V gene (reference sequence). This CDR3 region has 15 residues. J was trimmed by 5 bases and V by 6 bases; bases with no gene match: 7. The CDR3 nucleotides read TGTGCCAGCAGCGCTACACAGGGGGCGAATGAAAAACTGTTTTTT. The encoded protein is CASSATQGANEKLFF.

Regarding this clone: Other DNA sequences in the sample encode the same CDR3. The chain has TRBV29-1 and TRBJ1-2; tentative D call: TRBD1 (5 bases). The V and J ends lost 6 bases and 2 bases respectively, with 7 bases between them. CDR1 SQVTM and CDR2 ANQGSEA come from the germline V gene. The CDR3 has 11 amino acids. Here the CDR3 reads CSVGDNYGYTF. The CDR3, as DNA: TGCAGCGTGGGGGACAACTATGGCTACACCTTC. The full variable domain, rest sourced from reference TRBV29-1 and TRBJ1-2, is SAVISQKPSRDICQRGTSLTIQCQVDSQVTMMFWYRQQPGQSLTLIATANQGSEATYESGFVIDKFPISRPNLTFSTLTVSNMSPEDSSIYLCSVGDNYGYTFGSGTRLTVV.

V gene TRBV6-1 combines with J gene TRBJ2-1; 7 bases line up with TRBD2. Trimming cost V 3 bases and J 15 bases; bases outside gene matches: 14. The CDR3 is 14 amino acids. Germline values: CDR1 MNHNS, CDR2 SASEGT. The CDR3 is CASSEGLPPGWVFF. The CDR3 region has the DNA TGTGCCAGCAGTGAGGGACTACCCCCCGGATGGGTGTTCTTC.

This chain joins TRBV9 and TRBJ2-3; D call uncertain. The V and J ends lost 0 bases and 2 bases respectively, with 10 bases between them. The germline CDR1 and CDR2 sequences are SGDLS and YYNGEE. The CDR3 runs 15 residues. This chain's CDR3 is CASSVVGWVTDTQYF. CDR3 bases: TGTGCCAGCAGCGTAGTTGGCTGGGTCACAGATACGCAGTATTTT.

The genes are TRBV7-3 and TRBJ2-3; 12 bases match TRBD1. The CDR3 runs 15 residues. Germline CDR1 and CDR2: SGHTA and FQGTGA. Germline trimming cut 8 bases from V and 2 bases from J; bases unmatched to any gene: 5. CDR3 DNA sequence: TGTGCCAGCGGCGGGACAGGGGGCCTCACAGATACGCAGTATTTT. This translates into CASGGTGGLTDTQYF. The full variable domain, with the rest looked up from reference TRBV7-3 and TRBJ2-3, is GAGVSQTPSNKVTEKGKYVELRCDPISGHTALYWYRQSLGQGPEFLIYFQGTGAADDSGLPNDRFFAVRPEGSVSTLKIQRTERGDSAVYLCASGGTGGLTDTQYFGPGTRLTVL.

The rearrangement joins TRBV7-2 to TRBJ1-6, with unresolved D. Germline lookup yields CDR1 SGHTA and CDR2 FQGNSA. Trimming left V 5 bases short and J 11 bases short, with 13 bases between. This CDR3 is 13 amino acids long. CDR3 residues: CASSVRRLAPLHF. In nucleotides, the CDR3 is TGTGCCAGCAGCGTACGGCGATTGGCACCCCTCCACTTT.

This chain uses TRBV2 with TRBJ1-1; D gene ambiguous. This CDR3 has 14 amino acids. Germline V gives CDR1 SNHLY, CDR2 FYNNEI. Trimming took 4 bases from V and 1 from J, leaving 10 bases between them. The CDR3 here is CASSAGNGNTEAFF. CDR3 bases: TGTGCCAGCAGTGCGGGTAACGGGAACACTGAAGCTTTCTTT.

The CDR3 DNA sequence: TGTGCCATCAGTGGGGGGGGTTCCGGGACAGTCCCGTTCTATGGCTACACCTTC. Translation gives CAISGGGSGTVPFYGYTF. The rearrangement uses TRBV10-3 and TRBJ1-2; 7 nucleotides match TRBD1. The length of the CDR3 is 18 residues. V trimming: 4 bases; J trimming: 4 bases; junction bases outside the gene matches: 18. Germline loops: CDR1 ENHRY, CDR2 SYGVKD.